The 16 T cell receptor beta chains presented below share a single source sample, sequenced in a study of blood T cells in healthy people across ages. Together with a sample-barcoded 5' primer, a J-beta primer mix was included in a second PCR lasting about 7 to 12 cycles. TCRdb called the 5' RACE reads again in MiXCR, with one record for every CDR3 protein. The sample contains fewer than 900,000 distinct CDR3 sequences, more than 40% of which appear only once. Sequencing was done on a sample of blood. The origin of the receptors is a woman aged 55 to 70 in good health.

The chain combines TRBV5-1 with TRBJ2-7; 9 nucleotides align to TRBD2. The J call may be in error: the DNA end matches TRBJ2-5 better. Per germline, CDR1 SGHRS and CDR2 YFSETQ. The CDR3 has 17 amino acids. CDR3 sequence: CASSTGLARPVEETQYF. DNA for the CDR3: TGCGCCAGCAGCACGGGACTAGCCCGTCCCGTAGAAGAGACCCAGTACTTC.

The chain uses TRBV7-9 and TRBJ2-5; TRBD2 agrees at 8 bases. Per germline, CDR1 SEHNR and CDR2 FQNEAQ (reference sequence). The CDR3 loop spans 15 amino acids. V trimming: 5 bases; J trimming: 11 bases; junction bases outside the gene matches: 16. The CDR3 sequence is CASSPKGTSGNEQYF. The CDR3 nucleotides read TGTGCCAGCAGCCCAAAGGGGACTAGTGGCAATGAGCAGTACTTC.

J is TRBJ2-4 and V is TRBV6-5, with TRBD2 as a possible D gene (6 bases). With the DNA end fitting TRBJ2-5 better, the J assignment may be wrong. This CDR3 has 13 amino acids. Germline assignment: CDR1 MNHEY and CDR2 SVGAGI. CDR3 DNA: TGTGCCAGCTCACCGGGGGTCATTGGGACCCAGTACTTC. Translating it yields CASSPGVIGTQYF.

CDR3 loop: CSAREDSGYGYTF. Here the CDR3 DNA reads TGCAGTGCTAGAGAGGACAGCGGCTATGGCTACACCTTC. The chain employs TRBV20-1 and TRBJ1-2, with D possibly being TRBD1 (6 bases). The CDR3 extends over 13 amino acids. The V end was cut by 0 bases, the J end by 4 bases, with 9 bases between. The germline V gene encodes CDR1 DFQATT and CDR2 SNEGSKA (reference sequence).

This clonotype was recorded many times. This chain connects TRBV20-1 to TRBJ2-1; 9 nucleotides agree with TRBD2. This CDR3 region has 15 residues. Germline-derived CDR1 and CDR2 are DFQATT and SNEGSKA (reference sequence). V lost 0 bases, J lost 6 bases, and 6 bases stayed unmatched. The CDR3: CSARDQGLAVNEQFF. For the CDR3, the DNA is TGCAGTGCTAGAGATCAGGGACTAGCCGTCAATGAGCAGTTCTTC.

The rearrangement links TRBV5-5 to TRBJ2-5; no clear D. V was clipped by 0 bases and J by 3 bases, with 15 bases between them. This CDR3 is 16 amino acids long. CDR1 is SGHKS, CDR2 YYEKEE, per germline (reference sequence). CDR3 residues: CASSLVVPSAKETQYF. The DNA of the CDR3 is TGTGCCAGCAGCTTGGTGGTCCCCTCGGCCAAAGAGACCCAGTACTTC.

Note on this clonotype: A clone one base away is much larger, so this may be a read error. The chain employs TRBV12-3 or TRBV12-4 and TRBJ1-2, with D possibly being TRBD1 (5 bases). V lost 7 bases and J lost 10, with 13 bases in between. The CDR3 is 11 amino acids. The CDR3 bases are TGTGCCAGCACAGGGCTGGATGACTACACCTTC. Its translation: CASTGLDDYTF.

The CDR3 loop is CSAREAGRYTDTQYF. CDR3 nucleotide sequence: TGCAGTGCTAGAGAGGCGGGACGATACACAGATACGCAGTATTTT. V and J are TRBV20-1 and TRBJ2-3; TRBD2 might be the D (6 bases). Germline-derived CDR1 and CDR2 are DFQATT and SNEGSKA (reference sequence). With 0 bases removed from V and 2 bases from J, the gap between germline ends came to 12 bases. This CDR3 is built from 15 residues.

This clonotype was recorded at least ten times. The rearrangement uses TRBV7-2 and TRBJ2-3; D is unclear. This CDR3 spans 13 amino acids. V was shortened by 1 base and J by 6 bases, with 8 bases between the two germline ends. Germline V gene sequence: CDR1 SGHTA, CDR2 FQGNSA. The CDR3 here is CASSLGPSDTQYF. The CDR3 DNA reads TGTGCCAGCAGCTTAGGCCCGTCGGATACGCAGTATTTT.

The V gene is TRBV3-1, the J gene TRBJ2-7; perhaps TRBD1 as D (6 bases). The J call may be in error: the DNA end matches TRBJ2-4 better. Germline V gene data show CDR1 as LGHDT and CDR2 as YNNKEL (reference sequence). This CDR3 has 15 amino acids. CDR3 bases: TGTGCCAGCAGCCAAGAAGGGCAGGGGTCAAACATTCAGTACTTC. This translates into CASSQEGQGSNIQYF.

This clonotype came up many times. The chain carries TRBV12-3 or TRBV12-4 and TRBJ2-5, with 11 bases that match TRBD2. The CDR3 is 15 amino acids. Germline trimming cut 5 bases from V and 3 bases from J; bases unmatched to any gene: 5. CDR3 coding DNA: TGTGCCAGCAGTCAACTAGCGGGAGTAGAAGAGACCCAGTACTTC. Its protein product is CASSQLAGVEETQYF.

This clonotype was seen many times. The rearrangement links TRBV4-1 to TRBJ2-3; the D gene is possibly TRBD2 (6 bases). CDR1 is MGHRA, CDR2 YSYEKL, per germline. The CDR3 spans 16 residues. Trimming cost V 5 bases and J 0 bases, with 15 bases left between them. The CDR3 DNA follows: TGCGCCAGCAGCACCCCCGGGGGATCGAGCACAGATACGCAGTATTTT. Translating it yields CASSTPGGSSTDTQYF.

The chain has TRBV27 and TRBJ2-5; D may be TRBD1 (6 bases). The end of the DNA aligns better with TRBJ2-7, so the J call may be wrong. Germline V gives CDR1 MNHEY, CDR2 SMNVEV (reference sequence). The CDR3 length is 15 residues. CDR3 region: CASSYDRSGMGEQYF. The CDR3 DNA reads TGTGCCAGCAGCTACGACAGGTCAGGGATGGGCGAGCAGTACTTC.

This clonotype was seen many times. The rearrangement links TRBV5-6 to TRBJ2-5, with 10 bases lining up with TRBD2. The CDR3 is 15 residues long. Germline-derived CDR1 and CDR2 are SGHDT and YYEEEE. After removal of 4 bases from V and 1 base from J, the junction contained 4 bases not matched to a gene. CDR3 protein: CASSLGLAPQETQYF. CDR3 DNA sequence: TGTGCCAGCAGCCTGGGACTAGCGCCCCAAGAGACCCAGTACTTC. Full variable domain (remainder filled in from reference TRBV5-6 and TRBJ2-5): DAGVTQSPTHLIKTRGQQVTLRCSPKSGHDTVSWYQQALGQGPQFIFQYYEEEERQRGNFPDRFSGHQFPNYSSELNVNALLLGDSALYLCASSLGLAPQETQYFGPGTRLLVL.

The chain carries TRBV6-1 and TRBJ2-1, with TRBD2 matching over 8 bases. CDR1 is MNHNS, CDR2 SASEGT, per germline. This CDR3 region has 15 residues. V gave up 4 bases and J gave up 9 bases; unmatched junction bases: 11. The CDR3 region is CASSVSGGPAGEQFF. Here the CDR3 DNA reads TGTGCCAGCAGTGTAAGCGGGGGCCCCGCAGGTGAGCAGTTCTTC.

In its sample, this clonotype was seen a few times. The rearrangement joins TRBV29-1 to TRBJ2-2, with unresolved D. CDR1 SQVTM and CDR2 ANQGSEA come from the germline V gene. The CDR3 covers 13 residues. Trimming took off 2 bases at V and 1 base at J, with 5 bases between the two ends. This chain's CDR3 is CSVEWQNTGELFF. The CDR3 DNA follows: TGCAGCGTTGAATGGCAGAACACCGGGGAGCTGTTTTTT.